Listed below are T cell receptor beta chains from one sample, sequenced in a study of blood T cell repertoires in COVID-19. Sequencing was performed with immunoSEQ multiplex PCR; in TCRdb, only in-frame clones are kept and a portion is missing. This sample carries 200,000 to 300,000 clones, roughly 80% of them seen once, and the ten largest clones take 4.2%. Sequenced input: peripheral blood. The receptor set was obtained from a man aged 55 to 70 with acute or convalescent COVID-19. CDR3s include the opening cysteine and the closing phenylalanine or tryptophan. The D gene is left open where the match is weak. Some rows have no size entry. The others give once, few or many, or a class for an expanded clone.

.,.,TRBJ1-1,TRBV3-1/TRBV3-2,CASNRRGGGTEAFF,TGTGCCAGCAACCGCCGGGGAGGCGGCACTGAAGCTTTCTTT
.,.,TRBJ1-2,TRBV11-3,CASSKGDYGYTF,TGTGCCAGCAGCAAGGGGGACTATGGCTACACCTTC
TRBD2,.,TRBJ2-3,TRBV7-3,CASSPSGISTDTQYF,TGTGCCAGCAGCCCCAGCGGGATAAGCACAGATACGCAGTATTTT
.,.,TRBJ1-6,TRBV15,CATSRDPRMMAANSPLHF,TGTGCCACCAGCAGAGATCCGCGGATGATGGCCGCAAATTCACCCCTCCACTTT
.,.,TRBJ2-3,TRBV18,CASSSRTDTRDTQYF,TGTGCCAGCTCAAGCAGGACAGACACCAGGGATACGCAGTATTTT
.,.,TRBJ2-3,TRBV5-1,CASSPLLDPTGTDTQYF,TGCGCCAGCAGCCCACTACTGGACCCGACAGGTACAGATACGCAGTATTTT
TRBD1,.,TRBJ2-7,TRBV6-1,CASKGQGSEQYF,TGTGCCAGCAAGGGACAGGGAAGCGAGCAGTACTTC
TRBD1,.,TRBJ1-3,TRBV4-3,CASSQETGGYGNTIYF,TGCGCCAGCAGCCAAGAGACAGGGGGCTATGGAAACACCATATATTTT
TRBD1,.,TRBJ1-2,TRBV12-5,CASGTGGNYGYTF,TGTGCTAGTGGAACAGGGGGGAACTATGGCTACACCTTC
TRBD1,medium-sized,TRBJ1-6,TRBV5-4,CASSSRDRASPLHF,TGTGCCAGCAGCTCCCGGGACAGGGCCTCACCCCTCCACTTT
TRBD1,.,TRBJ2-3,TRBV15,CATSRTGTEGDTQYF,TGTGCCACCAGCAGAACCGGGACAGAGGGAGATACGCAGTATTTT
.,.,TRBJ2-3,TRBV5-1,CASSPLSGTDTQYF,TGCGCCAGCAGCCCCCTGTCCGGCACAGATACGCAGTATTTT
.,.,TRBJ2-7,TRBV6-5,CASSPRDRSDEQYF,TGTGCCAGCAGTCCCCGTGACAGATCTGACGAGCAGTACTTC
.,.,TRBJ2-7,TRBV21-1,CASSRDRDYEQYF,TGTGCCAGCAGCCGGGACAGAGACTACGAGCAGTACTTC
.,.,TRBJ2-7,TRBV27,CASSLSFQGPNSYEQYF,TGTGCCAGCAGTTTATCGTTCCAGGGCCCTAACTCCTACGAGCAGTACTTC
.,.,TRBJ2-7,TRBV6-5,CASSPTSNEQYF,TGTGCCAGCAGCCCGACTTCTAACGAGCAGTACTTC
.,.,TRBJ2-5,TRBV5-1,CASSVQGSQETQYF,TGCGCCAGCAGCGTTCAGGGTTCCCAAGAGACCCAGTACTTC
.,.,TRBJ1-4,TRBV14,CASSRGTFYWEKLFF,TGTGCCAGCAGCCGAGGGACTTTCTACTGGGAAAAACTGTTTTTT
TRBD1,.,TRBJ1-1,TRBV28,CASSFPGQTEAFF,TGTGCCAGCAGTTTCCCGGGACAGACTGAAGCTTTCTTT
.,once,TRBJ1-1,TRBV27,CASRDSGSTEAFF,TGTGCCAGCAGGGACAGTGGGAGCACTGAAGCTTTCTTT
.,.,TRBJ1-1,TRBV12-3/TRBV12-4,CASRRQDNTEAFF,TGTGCCAGCAGGCGCCAAGATAACACTGAAGCTTTCTTT
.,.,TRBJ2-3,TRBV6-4,CASGDAGTTQDTQYF,TGTGCCAGCGGGGATGCCGGGACAACACAAGATACGCAGTATTTT
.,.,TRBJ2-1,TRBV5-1,CASSLLFNEQFF,TGCGCCAGCAGCTTGCTCTTCAATGAGCAGTTCTTC
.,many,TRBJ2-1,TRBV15,CATSSLRGGDEQFF,TGTGCCACCAGCAGCCTGAGGGGGGGGGATGAGCAGTTCTTC
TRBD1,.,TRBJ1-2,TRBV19,CASSDRGGNYGYTF,TGTGCCAGTAGTGACAGGGGAGGTAACTATGGCTACACCTTC
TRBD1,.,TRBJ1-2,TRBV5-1,CASSLARTGALQAPYGYTF,TGCGCCAGCAGCTTGGCAAGGACAGGGGCCCTCCAGGCCCCTTATGGCTACACCTTC
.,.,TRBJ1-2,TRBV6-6,CASSYTGYDSPYGYTF,TGTGCCAGCAGTTACACGGGCTACGACAGCCCCTATGGCTACACCTTC
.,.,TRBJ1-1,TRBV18,CASSPLEGSSTEAFF,TGTGCCAGCTCACCGTTGGAGGGGAGTAGCACTGAAGCTTTCTTT
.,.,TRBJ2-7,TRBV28,CASGPSGYEQYF,TGTGCCAGCGGGCCAAGCGGCTACGAGCAGTACTTC
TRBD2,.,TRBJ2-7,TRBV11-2,CASSSPVASGYEQYF,TGTGCCAGCAGCTCCCCCGTCGCTAGCGGCTACGAGCAGTACTTC
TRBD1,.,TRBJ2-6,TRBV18,CASSATEGQGLSGANVLTF,TGTGCCAGCTCAGCTACGGAAGGACAGGGGCTCTCCGGGGCCAACGTCCTGACTTTC
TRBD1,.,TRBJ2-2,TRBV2,CARGTGGNTGELFF,TGTGCCAGAGGGACAGGGGGAAACACCGGGGAGCTGTTTTTT